Presented here are 29 T cell receptor beta chains from one specimen sequenced in a study of shared clonotypes between healthy human individuals. The repertoire was sequenced with immunoSEQ multiplex PCR; TCRdb's copy has only in-frame clones and lacks some. The sample has almost 750,000 clones, 72% seen once. Material for sequencing was memory CD4+ T cells sorted from blood. Subset given: CD45RA-negative fraction. These receptor sequences come from a woman aged 25 to 39 in good health.

The chain recombines TRBV12-2 with TRBJ1-5; TRBD1, the D gene given by the table, was not confirmed from the DNA. TRBV12-2 is listed as a pseudogene. The length of the CDR3 is 15 residues. This CDR3 is CASRLVRGPDQPQHF. The CDR3 nucleotides read TGTGCAAGTCGCTTAGTCAGGGGGCCTGATCAGCCCCAGCATTTT.

The count of this clone is one. The chain combines TRBV18 with TRBJ2-3; D call uncertain. Per germline, CDR1 KGHSH and CDR2 LQKENI. This CDR3 is 14 amino acids long. With 3 bases removed from V and 4 bases from J, the gap between germline ends came to 11 bases. The CDR3, as DNA: TGTGCCAGCTCACCTCCTATAAACGCAGATACGCAGTATTTT. Protein product: CASSPPINADTQYF.

The chain combines TRBV2 with TRBJ1-3, with TRBD1 matching over 8 bases. The length of the CDR3 is 15 residues. Trimming cost V 6 bases and J 3 bases; bases outside gene matches: 7. Germline CDR1 reads SNHLY; CDR2 reads FYNNEI. In nucleotides, the CDR3 is TGTGCCAGCAGGGAACGACAGGGGTTTGGAAACACCATATATTTT. It yields the protein CASRERQGFGNTIYF. The variable domain in full, with the rest retrieved from reference TRBV2 and TRBJ1-3, is EPEVTQTPSHQVTQMGQEVILRCVPISNHLYFYWYRQILGQKVEFLVSFYNNEISEKSEIFDDQFSVERPDGSNFTLKIRSTKLEDSAMYFCASRERQGFGNTIYFGEGSWLTVV.

This clone was seen a few times. The chain recombines TRBV27 with TRBJ2-3, with D uncertain. The CDR3 totals 11 residues. Trimming cost V 4 bases and J 3 bases, with 2 bases left between them. The germline V gene has CDR1 MNHEY and CDR2 SMNVEV (reference sequence). CDR3 DNA sequence: TGTGCCAGCAGTTCGACAGATACGCAGTATTTT. Its protein product is CASSSTDTQYF.

This chain connects TRBV7-9 to TRBJ2-1; D unresolved. From germline, CDR1 is SEHNR and CDR2 FQNEAQ (reference sequence). The CDR3 runs 14 residues. V was pared by 4 bases and J by 8 bases, with 15 bases between. CDR3 loop: CASSSVLESDEQFF. The DNA for the CDR3 is TGTGCCAGCAGCTCCGTCCTGGAGAGTGATGAGCAGTTCTTC. The variable domain in full, completed from reference TRBV7-9 and TRBJ2-1, reads DTGVSQNPRHKITKRGQNVTFRCDPISEHNRLYWYRQTLGQGPEFLTYFQNEAQLEKSRLLSDRFSAERPKGSFSTLEIQRTEQGDSAMYLCASSSVLESDEQFFGPGTRLTVL.

V and J are TRBV5-6 and TRBJ2-5; 7 bases are shared with TRBD2. Trimming removed 3 bases from V and 1 base from J; junction bases left unmatched: 9. Germline V gene sequence: CDR1 SGHDT, CDR2 YYEEEE. This CDR3 has 16 residues. As DNA, the CDR3 is TGTGCCAGCAGCTCCCCCTGGGCTAGCGGCCAAGAGACCCAGTACTTC. Protein sequence: CASSSPWASGQETQYF.

A word on this clone: The sample has other DNA sequences that encode this CDR3 too. This chain links TRBV6-6 with TRBJ1-4, with a weak D call TRBD1 (5 bases). The CDR3 extends over 14 amino acids. Between the trimmed V and J ends, which lost 6 bases and 0 bases, there was a span of 8 bases. Germline V gene data show CDR1 as MNHNY and CDR2 as SVGAGI (reference sequence). Written as DNA, the CDR3 is TGTGCCAGCAGCCCGACAGCAACTAATGAAAAACTGTTTTTT. Its protein product is CASSPTATNEKLFF.

This clone showed up just once. This chain connects TRBV10-3 to TRBJ1-1; a weak D match, TRBD1 (5 bases). V lost 7 bases and J 0 bases, leaving 9 bases between the germline ends. In germline, CDR1 is ENHRY, CDR2 SYGVKD. The CDR3 totals 13 residues. This CDR3 reads CAINQGMNTEAFF. The CDR3, as DNA: TGTGCCATCAATCAGGGCATGAACACTGAAGCTTTCTTT.

The gene calls are TRBV5-5 and TRBJ1-2, with a weak D call TRBD1 (5 bases). This CDR3 is 14 amino acids long. Trimming cost V 5 bases and J 2 bases, with 13 bases left between them. Looked up from germline, CDR1 is SGHKS and CDR2 is YYEKEE (reference sequence). CDR3 DNA sequence: TGTGCCAGCAGGACGATGGGGCCAAACTATGGCTACACCTTC. Its translation: CASRTMGPNYGYTF.

Comments on this clone: Possible read error: a much larger clone is one base away. This chain joins TRBV6-5 and TRBJ2-7; no clear D. From germline, CDR1 is MNHEY and CDR2 SVGAGI. V shed 5 bases and J shed 3 bases, with 8 bases lying between them. The CDR3 is made up of 12 amino acids. CDR3 protein: CASSRDGYEQYF. CDR3 nucleotide sequence: TGTGCCAGCAGTCGTGACGGCTACGAGCAGTACTTC.

This sequence joins TRBV2 and TRBJ1-1, with TRBD1 as a possible D gene (5 bases). This CDR3 is built from 14 residues. Germline V gene sequence: CDR1 SNHLY, CDR2 FYNNEI. V was cut by 7 bases and J by 4 bases, with 16 bases left in between. CDR3: CASIRTPMGTEAFF. As DNA, the CDR3 is TGTGCCAGCATTCGGACACCTATGGGCACTGAAGCTTTCTTT.

This clone was counted a single time. The chain joins TRBV4-1 to TRBJ2-3, with TRBD2 matching over 10 bases. Germline V CDR1 and CDR2: MGHRA, YSYEKL. With V trimmed by 1 base and J by 5 bases, 9 bases remained unmatched. The CDR3 runs 17 residues. The CDR3 region is CASSQAPSSGSQDTQYF. For the CDR3, the DNA is TGCGCCAGCAGCCAAGCCCCTTCTAGCGGGAGTCAAGATACGCAGTATTTT.

This clone was seen just once. A junction end diverges from the germline sequence, so it may reflect a read error. The rearrangement uses TRBV2 and TRBJ2-7; 8 bases match TRBD2. The germline gives CDR1 SNHLY, CDR2 FYNNEI. This CDR3 comprises 15 residues. The CDR3 DNA reads TGTGCCAGCATCCGGGAGGGTGGGACCTCCGACGAGCAGTACTTC. It translates to CASIREGGTSDEQYF.

This clone was counted many times. CDR3 protein: CASSSNTLLPGTQYF. Written as DNA, the CDR3 is TGTGCCAGCAGCTCAAACACCCTGCTTCCTGGTACGCAGTATTTT. The chain couples TRBV7-2 to TRBJ2-3, with D hard to call. Germline CDR1 is SGHTA and CDR2 is FQGNSA. The length of the CDR3 is 15 residues. V lost 4 bases and J 8 bases, leaving 19 bases between the germline ends. The whole variable domain, filled in from reference TRBV7-2 and TRBJ2-3, reads GAGVSQSPSNKVTEKGKDVELRCDPISGHTALYWYRQSLGQGLEFLIYFQGNSAPDKSGLPSDRFSAERTGGSVSTLTIQRTQQEDSAVYLCASSSNTLLPGTQYFGPGTRLTVL.

The chain employs TRBV12-5 and TRBJ2-2; the D is unclear. The germline V gene has CDR1 LGHNT and CDR2 FRNRAP. This CDR3 comprises 17 residues. Trimming took 5 bases from V and 1 from J, leaving 17 bases between them. CDR3 DNA sequence: TGTGCTAGTGGTCAGAGATCCTCAGAGTGGAACACCGGGGAGCTGTTTTTT. Protein product: CASGQRSSEWNTGELFF.

J is TRBJ2-1 and V is TRBV25-1; possibly TRBD1 or TRBD2 for D (5 bases each). Germline values: CDR1 MGHDK, CDR2 SYGVNS. The CDR3 length is 14 residues. Trimming cost V 4 bases and J 0 bases, with 7 bases left between them. Here the CDR3 DNA reads TGTGCCAGCAGTGCGAGGGGCTCCTACAATGAGCAGTTCTTC. Encoded protein: CASSARGSYNEQFF.

The chain recombines TRBV6-5 with TRBJ1-5, with a tentative D call TRBD1 (6 bases). V gave up 4 bases and J gave up 4 bases, with 11 bases separating them. The germline gives CDR1 MNHEY, CDR2 SVGAGI. This CDR3 contains 14 residues. The chain's CDR3 is CASSLDSRNQPQHF. Written as DNA, the CDR3 is TGTGCCAGCAGTTTGGACAGTAGAAATCAGCCCCAGCATTTT.

The rearrangement links TRBV28 to TRBJ2-2; D ambiguous. The V gene's germline CDR1 is MDHEN and CDR2 SYDVKM. The CDR3 extends over 15 amino acids. V was clipped by 3 bases and J by 1 base, with 9 bases between them. CDR3 in amino acids: CASSFLGQNTGELFF. Written as DNA, the CDR3 is TGTGCCAGCAGTTTTCTTGGCCAGAACACCGGGGAGCTGTTTTTT.

The chain carries TRBV10-2 and TRBJ1-6, with 7 bases matching TRBD1. Unmatched junction bases numbered 2, after V lost 3 bases and J lost 9 bases. Germline assignment: CDR1 WSHSY and CDR2 SAAADI. This CDR3 comprises 13 residues. The CDR3 sequence: CASSDNRGSPLHF. The CDR3 DNA reads TGCGCCAGCAGTGATAACAGGGGTTCACCCCTCCACTTT.

Turning to this clone: Germline and junction disagree at one end, which may indicate a read error. The genes are TRBV18 and TRBJ1-1; D might be TRBD1 (5 bases). This CDR3 is built from 14 residues. Per the germline V gene, CDR1 is KGHSH and CDR2 is LQKENI. Here the CDR3 reads CASSQGRTNAEAFF. The DNA of the CDR3 is TGTGCCAGCTCTCAGGGACGGACGAACGCTGAAGCTTTCTTT.

The chain combines TRBV11-2 with TRBJ1-2; 8 bases align to TRBD1. This CDR3 spans 15 amino acids. CDR1 SGHAT and CDR2 FQNNGV come from the germline V gene. V shed 4 bases and J 7 bases; nucleotides not matched to a gene: 11. The CDR3 nucleotides are TGTGCCAGCAGCTCCGGCAGGGGGCGCCCCGGTGGCTACACCTTC. This translates into CASSSGRGRPGGYTF.

This sequence joins TRBV15 and TRBJ2-3; 9 positions agree with TRBD2. Germline CDR1 and CDR2: LNHNV and YYDKDF (reference sequence). V trimming: 1 base; J trimming: 3 bases; junction bases outside the gene matches: 8. This CDR3 has 17 residues. The CDR3: CATSRGNSGSKTDTQYF. For the CDR3, the DNA is TGTGCCACCAGCAGAGGCAATAGCGGGAGTAAAACAGATACGCAGTATTTT.

The rearrangement uses TRBV19 and TRBJ2-7; D ambiguous. Germline lookup yields CDR1 LNHDA and CDR2 SQIVND (reference sequence). The CDR3 has 16 amino acids. The V and J ends lost 5 bases and 3 bases respectively, with 20 bases between them. CDR3 in DNA: TGTGCCAGTAGTTTGTCTGCCCCACCGGCCATCTACGAGCAGTACTTC. Translation gives CASSLSAPPAIYEQYF.

The gene calls are TRBV4-1 and TRBJ1-2; weak D call: TRBD1 (5 bases). This CDR3 is built from 15 residues. Germline values: CDR1 MGHRA, CDR2 YSYEKL. V dropped 0 bases and J dropped 2 bases, with 10 bases sitting between them. CDR3 sequence (DNA): TGCGCCAGCAGCCAAGATGGTGGGGGGAACTATGGCTACACCTTC. This sequence encodes CASSQDGGGNYGYTF.

The rearrangement uses TRBV6-6 and TRBJ1-5; no firm D call. The CDR3 spans 14 residues. Germline lookup yields CDR1 MNHNY and CDR2 SVGAGI (reference sequence). Trimming took off 6 bases at V and 1 base at J, with 10 bases between the two ends. The CDR3 region is CASREGRSNQPQHF. For the CDR3, the DNA is TGTGCCAGCAGAGAGGGTAGAAGCAATCAGCCCCAGCATTTT.

This chain joins TRBV7-9 and TRBJ1-1; 7 nucleotides match TRBD1. CDR3 size: 15 residues. V dropped 4 bases and J dropped 0; count of bases not matched to a gene: 5. In germline, CDR1 is SEHNR, CDR2 FQNEAQ (reference sequence). The CDR3 loop is CASSSGQVMNTEAFF. In nucleotides, the CDR3 is TGTGCCAGCAGCTCCGGACAGGTAATGAACACTGAAGCTTTCTTT.

The chain employs TRBV23-1 and TRBJ1-5; no definite D call. TRBV23-1 has ORF status, its function being uncertain. With 0 bases removed from V and 6 bases from J, the gap between germline ends came to 18 bases. The CDR3 has 17 residues. CDR3: CASSQSFTPGETQPQHF. The CDR3 region has the DNA TGCGCCAGCAGTCAATCGTTTACCCCGGGTGAAACTCAGCCCCAGCATTTT.

This clone was observed once. The chain carries TRBV28 and TRBJ1-1; D is undetermined. The CDR3 extends over 17 amino acids. With 1 base removed from V and 11 bases from J, the gap between germline ends came to 26 bases. Germline CDR1 is MDHEN and CDR2 is SYDVKM. The CDR3 DNA reads as TGTGCCAGCAGTTTATCGGGCCTTGGGAGGGCCCCCCTGAGGGCTTTCTTT. Translated, it gives CASSLSGLGRAPLRAFF.

The CDR3 sequence is CSVREQPQETQYF. CDR3 bases: TGCAGCGTTCGAGAACAACCCCAAGAGACCCAGTACTTC. This chain joins TRBV29-1 and TRBJ2-5; D not certain. Germline V CDR1 and CDR2: SQVTM, ANQGSEA. V dropped 5 bases and J dropped 1 base, with 11 bases sitting between them. The CDR3 sequence is 13 residues long.